The 8 T cell receptor beta chains reported below all come from one sample, sequenced in a study of T cells expressing NK-cell markers (dated by TCRdb to about 2020). The library was built by means of 5' RACE. Sequenced on an Illumina HiSeq 2000. With the reads reprocessed by TCRdb, a single entry stands for each CDR3 protein sequence and no DNA is reported. The sample's own table lists about 170,000 distinct CDR3 sequences. The ten largest clones add up to around 20% of the sample. The sample consisted of blood T cells: a sorted CD56 or NKG2C T cell subset, CD4+ or CD8+ T cells, or bulk PBMC T cells (not recorded which). These receptors were obtained from a man aged 18-70 years in good health.

V gene TRBV14 combines with J gene TRBJ2-7; no DNA is available, so the TRBD2 call from TCRdb remains unchecked. Germline CDR1 and CDR2: SGHDN and FVKESK. The CDR3 runs to 13 residues. The CDR3 here is CASSQVGGNEQYF.

The rearrangement uses TRBV6-2 or TRBV6-3 and TRBJ2-3; TCRdb's D call of TRBD1 is untestable without DNA. Germline CDR1 and CDR2: MNHEY and SVGEGT. This CDR3 spans 15 amino acids. The CDR3 loop is CASSYWRGHTDTQYF.

The chain recombines TRBV15 with TRBJ2-2; TCRdb gives TRBD1 as the D gene, but with no DNA this cannot be confirmed. The CDR3 extends over 16 amino acids. Germline V gene data show CDR1 as LNHNV and CDR2 as YYDKDF (reference sequence). The CDR3: CATSPEAGGYTGELFF.

The rearrangement uses TRBV7-3 and TRBJ2-3; TCRdb designates TRBD2, a call that cannot be tested without DNA. The CDR3 spans 16 residues. In germline, CDR1 is SGHTA, CDR2 FQGTGA. The CDR3 reads CASSLASGGAPDTQYF.

This chain joins TRBV12-3 or TRBV12-4 and TRBJ1-5. This CDR3 is built from 13 residues. CDR3 region: CASVEYSNQPQHF.

The chain employs TRBV3-1 and TRBJ2-7; TCRdb's D call of TRBD1 is untestable without DNA. This CDR3 contains 15 residues. Per germline, CDR1 LGHDT and CDR2 YNNKEL (reference sequence). CDR3 sequence reads: CASSRDREPSYEQYF.

The V gene is TRBV12-3 or TRBV12-4, the J gene TRBJ1-2; without DNA, the TCRdb call of TRBD1 cannot be checked. CDR3 length: 14 amino acids. This chain's CDR3 is CASSSVRVGQGYTF.

J is TRBJ1-1 and V is TRBV5-4; TCRdb lists TRBD1, though no DNA is available to test this call. Germline V CDR1 and CDR2: SGHNT, YYREEE (reference sequence). The CDR3 is 16 amino acids. The CDR3 is CASSWGGRGGNTEAFF.